This T cell receptor beta chain was captured by sequencing in a study of T cell responses to AZD1222 COVID-19 vaccine. The CDR3 totals 13 residues. Per the germline V gene, CDR1 is SGHRS and CDR2 is YFSETQ. The J segment lost 7 bases and the V segment lost 2 bases, leaving 6 bases of the junction unmatched. Produced via immunoSEQ multiplex PCR; TCRdb's table is partial and in-frame only. This table holds around 150,000 clones, approximately 88% found once. The specimen was peripheral blood, collected on day 0 of AZD1222 vaccination. The chain is built from TRBV5-1 and TRBJ2-7, with 7 bases lining up with TRBD1. This sequence originates from an adult in good health. The DNA of the CDR3 is TGCGCCAGCAGCTTCCAGGGGGTGGTTGAGCAGTACTTC. Translating gives CASSFQGVVEQYF.